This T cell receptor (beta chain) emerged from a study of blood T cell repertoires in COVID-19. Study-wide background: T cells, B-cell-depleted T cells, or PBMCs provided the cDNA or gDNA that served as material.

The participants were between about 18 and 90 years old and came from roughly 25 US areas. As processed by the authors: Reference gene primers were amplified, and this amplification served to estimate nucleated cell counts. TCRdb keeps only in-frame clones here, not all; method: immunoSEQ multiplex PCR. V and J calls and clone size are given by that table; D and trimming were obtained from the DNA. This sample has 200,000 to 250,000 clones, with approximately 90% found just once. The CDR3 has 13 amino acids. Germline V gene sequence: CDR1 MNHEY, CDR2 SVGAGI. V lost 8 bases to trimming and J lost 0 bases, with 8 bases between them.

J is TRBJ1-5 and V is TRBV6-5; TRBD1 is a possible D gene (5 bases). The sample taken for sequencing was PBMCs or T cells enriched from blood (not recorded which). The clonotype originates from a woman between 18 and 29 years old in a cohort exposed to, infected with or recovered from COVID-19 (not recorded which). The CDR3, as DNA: TGTGCCAGCGTCAGGGATAGCAATCAGCCCCAGCATTTT. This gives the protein CASVRDSNQPQHF.